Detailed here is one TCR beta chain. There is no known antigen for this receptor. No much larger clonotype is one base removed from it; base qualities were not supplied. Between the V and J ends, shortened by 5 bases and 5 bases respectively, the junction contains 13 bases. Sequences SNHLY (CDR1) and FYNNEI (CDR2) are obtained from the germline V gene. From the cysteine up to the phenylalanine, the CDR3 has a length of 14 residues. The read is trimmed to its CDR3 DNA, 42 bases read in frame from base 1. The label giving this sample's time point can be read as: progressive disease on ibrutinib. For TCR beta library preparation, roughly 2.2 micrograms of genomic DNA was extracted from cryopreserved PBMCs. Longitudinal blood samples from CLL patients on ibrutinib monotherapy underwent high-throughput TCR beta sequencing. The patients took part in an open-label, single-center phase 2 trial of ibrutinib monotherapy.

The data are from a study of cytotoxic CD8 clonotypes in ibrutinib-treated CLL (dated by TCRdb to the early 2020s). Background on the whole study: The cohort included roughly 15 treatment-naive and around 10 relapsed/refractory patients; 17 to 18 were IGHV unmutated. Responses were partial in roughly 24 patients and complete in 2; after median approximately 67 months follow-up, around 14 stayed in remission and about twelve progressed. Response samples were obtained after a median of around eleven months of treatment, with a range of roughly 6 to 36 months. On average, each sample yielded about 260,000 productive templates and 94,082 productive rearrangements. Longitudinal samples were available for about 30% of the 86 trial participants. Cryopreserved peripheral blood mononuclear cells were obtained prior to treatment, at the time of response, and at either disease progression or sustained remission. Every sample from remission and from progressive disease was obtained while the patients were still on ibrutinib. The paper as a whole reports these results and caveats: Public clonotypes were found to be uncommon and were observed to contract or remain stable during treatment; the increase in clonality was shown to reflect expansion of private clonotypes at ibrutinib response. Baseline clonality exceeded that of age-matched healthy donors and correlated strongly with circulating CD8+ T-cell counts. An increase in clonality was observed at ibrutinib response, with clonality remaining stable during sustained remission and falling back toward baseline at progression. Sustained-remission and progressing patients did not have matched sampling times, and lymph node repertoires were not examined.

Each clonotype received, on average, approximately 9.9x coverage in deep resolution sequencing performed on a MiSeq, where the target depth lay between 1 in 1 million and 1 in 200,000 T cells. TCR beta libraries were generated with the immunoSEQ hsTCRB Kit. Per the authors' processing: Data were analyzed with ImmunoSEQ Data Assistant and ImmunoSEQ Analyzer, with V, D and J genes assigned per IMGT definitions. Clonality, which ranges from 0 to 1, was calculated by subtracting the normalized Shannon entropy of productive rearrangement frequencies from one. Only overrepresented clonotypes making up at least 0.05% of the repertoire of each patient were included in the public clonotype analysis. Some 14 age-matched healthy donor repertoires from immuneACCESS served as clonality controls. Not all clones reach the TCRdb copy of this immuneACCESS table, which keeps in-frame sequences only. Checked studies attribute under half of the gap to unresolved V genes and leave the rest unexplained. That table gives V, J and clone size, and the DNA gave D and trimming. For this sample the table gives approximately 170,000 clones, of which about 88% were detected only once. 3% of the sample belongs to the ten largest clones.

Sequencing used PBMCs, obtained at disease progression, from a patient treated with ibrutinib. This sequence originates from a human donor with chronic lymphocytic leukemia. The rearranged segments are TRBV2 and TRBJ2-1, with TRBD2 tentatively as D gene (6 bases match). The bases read TGTGCCAGCAGTCTTAGACTAGAGAACAATGAGCAGTTCTTC. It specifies CASSLRLENNEQFF.